Included here is one T cell receptor (beta chain) sequence, with context. The naive CD8 subset, CD45RO-negative cells positively selected for CCR7, excluded terminally differentiated effector memory CD45RA+ cells. V trimming: 1 base; J trimming: 3 bases; junction bases outside the gene matches: 2. This CDR3 has 14 residues. CDR1 is SGHVS, CDR2 FQNEAQ, per germline. This sample was taken from a study of shared clonotypes between healthy human individuals. Genomic DNA belonging to each subset was distributed in equal measure over several immunoSEQ plates. TCRdb keeps only in-frame clones here, not all; method: immunoSEQ multiplex PCR. The sample shows under 1 million clones, 96% of them seen only once.

The clonotype originates from a man aged 25-45 years in good health. The chain links TRBV7-8 to TRBJ2-7; 8 bases agree with TRBD1. Specimen: naive CD8+ T cells sorted from blood. The CDR3: CASSLGTGFYEQYF. Here the CDR3 DNA reads TGTGCCAGCAGCTTAGGGACAGGGTTCTACGAGCAGTACTTC.